Listed below are T cell receptor beta chains from one sample, sequenced in a study of human T cells and chemical hapten exposure. TCRdb recomputed calls from the RACE reads with MiXCR, one row per CDR3 protein. The sample includes 85,000 to 120,000 distinct CDR3 sequences, 12% of them seen just once. Specimen: whole blood, collected in connection with sensitization to the hapten diphenylcyclopropenone (DPC). The receptors here all came from a woman in her forties or fifties with alopecia areata. Some clones in this sample may be carry-over from other donors' samples. The CDR3 runs from the conserved cysteine through the conserved F or W. D genes are given only for firm matches. The size of a clone is reported for some rows only, either as once, few or many, or as a class for expanded clones.

D gene | clone size | J gene | V gene | CDR3 protein | CDR3 DNA
- | - | TRBJ2-3 | TRBV18 | CASSLDSLADTQYF | TGTGCCAGCTCATTGGACTCATTGGCAGATACGCAGTATTTT
TRBD2 | - | TRBJ2-3 | TRBV10-1 | CASSGTSVPDTQYF | TGCGCCAGCAGCGGGACTAGCGTTCCAGATACGCAGTATTTT
- | - | TRBJ2-3 | TRBV11-2 | CASSQWTNTQYF | TGTGCCAGCAGCCAATGGACCAATACGCAGTATTTT
- | - | TRBJ2-2 | TRBV28 | CASTLGVGYSGELFF | TGTGCCAGCACCCTCGGGGTTGGTTACTCCGGGGAGCTGTTTTTT
TRBD1 | once | TRBJ2-2 | TRBV28 | CASGTGFPGELFF | TGTGCCAGCGGGACAGGATTCCCCGGGGAGCTGTTTTTT
- | many | TRBJ2-3 | TRBV7-2 | CASSFFQSDTQYF | TGTGCCAGCAGCTTTTTTCAATCCGATACGCAGTATTTT
TRBD1 | - | TRBJ1-2 | TRBV6-5 | CASSFRTGALYGYTF | TGTGCCAGCAGTTTTCGGACAGGGGCGCTATATGGCTACACCTTC
- | - | TRBJ1-3 | TRBV21-1 | CASTEVPGTSNTIYF | TGTGCCAGCACCGAAGTCCCCGGGACATCCAACACCATATATTTT
- | few | TRBJ1-2 | TRBV7-2 | CASSSTGTGKYGYTF | TGTGCCAGCAGCTCCACAGGGACCGGAAAGTATGGCTACACCTTC
- | few | TRBJ1-1 | TRBV28 | CASTVNTEAFF | TGTGCCAGCACGGTGAACACTGAAGCTTTCTTT
TRBD2 | - | TRBJ2-3 | TRBV6-2/TRBV6-3 | CASSYSGLAGTTDTQYF | TGTGCCAGCAGTTACTCGGGACTAGCGGGGACCACAGATACGCAGTATTTT
- | few | TRBJ2-5 | TRBV6-5 | CASSYSNPSKTQYF | TGTGCCAGCAGTTACTCGAACCCGTCCAAGACCCAGTACTTC
- | few | TRBJ2-4 | TRBV7-6 | CASSPWSDGRNIQYF | TGTGCCAGCAGCCCTTGGTCCGACGGTAGGAACATTCAGTACTTC
- | - | TRBJ2-3 | TRBV12-3/TRBV12-4 | CASSFRVWLLGTDTQYF | TGTGCCAGCAGTTTCCGGGTGTGGCTATTGGGCACAGATACGCAGTATTTT
- | few | TRBJ2-6 | TRBV20-1 | CSARAQNYPGANVLTF | TGCAGTGCTAGAGCTCAGAACTACCCTGGGGCCAACGTCCTGACTTTC
- | - | TRBJ1-1 | TRBV20-1 | CSALPDSSGTEAFF | TGCAGTGCTCTTCCGGACAGCTCGGGCACTGAAGCTTTCTTT